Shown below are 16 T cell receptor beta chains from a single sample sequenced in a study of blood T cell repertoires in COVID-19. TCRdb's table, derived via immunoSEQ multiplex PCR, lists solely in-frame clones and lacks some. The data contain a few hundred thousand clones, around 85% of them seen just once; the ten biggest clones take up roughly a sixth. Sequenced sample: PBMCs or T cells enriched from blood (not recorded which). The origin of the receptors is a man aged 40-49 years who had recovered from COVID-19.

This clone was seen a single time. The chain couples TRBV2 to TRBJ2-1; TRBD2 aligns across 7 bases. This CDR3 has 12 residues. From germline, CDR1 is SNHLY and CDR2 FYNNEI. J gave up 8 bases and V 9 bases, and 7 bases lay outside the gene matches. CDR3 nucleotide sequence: TGTGCCAGGGGGTGGAGCGGGGATGAGCAGTTCTTC. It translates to CARGWSGDEQFF.

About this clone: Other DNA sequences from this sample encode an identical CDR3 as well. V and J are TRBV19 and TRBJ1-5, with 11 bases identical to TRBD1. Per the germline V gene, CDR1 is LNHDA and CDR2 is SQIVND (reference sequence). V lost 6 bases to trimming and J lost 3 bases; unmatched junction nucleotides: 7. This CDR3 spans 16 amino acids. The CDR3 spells CASRDRGRRNNQPQHF. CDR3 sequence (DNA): TGTGCCAGTAGGGACAGGGGGCGCCGTAACAATCAGCCCCAGCATTTT.

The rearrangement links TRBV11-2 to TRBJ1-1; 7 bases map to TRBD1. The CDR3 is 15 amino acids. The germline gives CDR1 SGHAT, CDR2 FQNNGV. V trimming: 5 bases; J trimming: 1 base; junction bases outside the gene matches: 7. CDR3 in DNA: TGTGCCAGCAGCCCCAGGACAGGAGGGAACACTGAAGCTTTCTTT. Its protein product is CASSPRTGGNTEAFF.

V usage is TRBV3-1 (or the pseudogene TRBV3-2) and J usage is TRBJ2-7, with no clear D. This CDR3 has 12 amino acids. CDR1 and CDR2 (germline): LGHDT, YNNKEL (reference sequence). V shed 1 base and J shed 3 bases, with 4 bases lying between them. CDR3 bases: TGTGCCAGCAGCCAAGCCTACTACGAGCAGTACTTC. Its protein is CASSQAYYEQYF.

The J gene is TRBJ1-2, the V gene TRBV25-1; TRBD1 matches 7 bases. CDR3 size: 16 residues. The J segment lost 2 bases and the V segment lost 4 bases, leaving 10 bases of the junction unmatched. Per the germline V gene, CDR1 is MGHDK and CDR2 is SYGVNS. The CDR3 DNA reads TGTGCCAGCAGTGCCGAAGAGGGACAGTCCAACTATGGCTACACCTTC. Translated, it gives CASSAEEGQSNYGYTF.

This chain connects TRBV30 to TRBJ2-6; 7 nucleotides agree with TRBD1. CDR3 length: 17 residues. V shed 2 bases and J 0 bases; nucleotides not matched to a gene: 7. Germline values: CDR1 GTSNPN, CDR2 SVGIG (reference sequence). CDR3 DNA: TGTGCCTGGAGTCTGGACAGGACGAACTCTGGGGCCAACGTCCTGACTTTC. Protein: CAWSLDRTNSGANVLTF. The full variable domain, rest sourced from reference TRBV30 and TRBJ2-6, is SQTIHQWPATLVQPVGSPLSLECTVEGTSNPNLYWYRQAAGRGLQLLFYSVGIGQISSEVPQNLSASRPQDRQFILSSKKLLLSDSGFYLCAWSLDRTNSGANVLTFGAGSRLTVL.

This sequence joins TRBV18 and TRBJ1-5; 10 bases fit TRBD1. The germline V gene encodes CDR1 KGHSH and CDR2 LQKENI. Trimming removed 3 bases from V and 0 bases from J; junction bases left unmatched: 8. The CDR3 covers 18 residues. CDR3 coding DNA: TGTGCCAGCTCACCGTCCGGGACAGGGGCTTATAGCAATCAGCCCCAGCATTTT. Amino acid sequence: CASSPSGTGAYSNQPQHF.

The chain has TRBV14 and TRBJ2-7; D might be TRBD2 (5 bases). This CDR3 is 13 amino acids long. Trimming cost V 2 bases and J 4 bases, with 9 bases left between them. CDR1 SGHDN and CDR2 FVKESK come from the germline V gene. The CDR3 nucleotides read TGTGCCAGCAGCCAACCTAGCCATTACGAGCAGTACTTC. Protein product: CASSQPSHYEQYF.

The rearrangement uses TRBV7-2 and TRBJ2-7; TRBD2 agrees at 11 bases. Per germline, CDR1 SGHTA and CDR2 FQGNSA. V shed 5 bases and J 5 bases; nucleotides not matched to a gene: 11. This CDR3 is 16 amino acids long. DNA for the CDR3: TGTGCCAGCAGCCCGGGGACTAGCGGAAGTATAGACGAGCAGTACTTC. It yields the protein CASSPGTSGSIDEQYF.

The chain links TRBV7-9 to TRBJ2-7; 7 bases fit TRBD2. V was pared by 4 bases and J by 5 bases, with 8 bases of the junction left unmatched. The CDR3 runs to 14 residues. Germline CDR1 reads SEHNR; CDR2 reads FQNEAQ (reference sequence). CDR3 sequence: CASSSSTSYNEQYF. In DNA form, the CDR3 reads TGTGCCAGCAGCTCATCGACTAGCTACAACGAGCAGTACTTC. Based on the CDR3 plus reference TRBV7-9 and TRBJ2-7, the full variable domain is DTGVSQNPRHKITKRGQNVTFRCDPISEHNRLYWYRQTLGQGPEFLTYFQNEAQLEKSRLLSDRFSAERPKGSFSTLEIQRTEQGDSAMYLCASSSSTSYNEQYFGPGTRLTVT.

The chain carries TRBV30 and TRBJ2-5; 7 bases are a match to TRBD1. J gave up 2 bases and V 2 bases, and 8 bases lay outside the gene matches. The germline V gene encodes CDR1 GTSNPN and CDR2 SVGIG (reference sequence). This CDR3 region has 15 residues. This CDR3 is CAWSRDGTVQETQYF. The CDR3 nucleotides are TGTGCCTGGAGTAGAGACGGGACAGTACAAGAGACCCAGTACTTC.

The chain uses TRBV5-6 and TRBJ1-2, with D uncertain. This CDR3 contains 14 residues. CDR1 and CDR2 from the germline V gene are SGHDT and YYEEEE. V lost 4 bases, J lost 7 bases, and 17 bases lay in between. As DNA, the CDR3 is TGTGCCAGCAGCGATGTCGGGGTCCGGGGTGGCTACACCTTC. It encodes CASSDVGVRGGYTF.

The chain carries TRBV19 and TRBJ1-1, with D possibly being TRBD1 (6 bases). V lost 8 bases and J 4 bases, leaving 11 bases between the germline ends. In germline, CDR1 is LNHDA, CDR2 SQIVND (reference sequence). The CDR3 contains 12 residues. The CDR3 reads CASQGSGTEAFF. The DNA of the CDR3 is TGTGCCAGTCAGGGGAGCGGCACTGAAGCTTTCTTT.

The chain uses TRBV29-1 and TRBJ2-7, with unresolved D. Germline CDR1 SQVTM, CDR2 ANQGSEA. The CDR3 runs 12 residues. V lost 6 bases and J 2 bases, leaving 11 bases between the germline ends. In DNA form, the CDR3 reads TGCAGCGTAGCAGACGGAGCCTACGAGCAGTACTTC. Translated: CSVADGAYEQYF.

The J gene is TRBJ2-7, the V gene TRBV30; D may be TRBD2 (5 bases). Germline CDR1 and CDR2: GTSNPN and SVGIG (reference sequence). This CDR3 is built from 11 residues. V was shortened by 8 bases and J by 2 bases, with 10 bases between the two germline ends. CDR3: CAVTGAYEQYF. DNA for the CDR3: TGTGCCGTGACCGGGGCCTACGAGCAGTACTTC. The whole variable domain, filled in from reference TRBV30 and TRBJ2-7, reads SQTIHQWPATLVQPVGSPLSLECTVEGTSNPNLYWYRQAAGRGLQLLFYSVGIGQISSEVPQNLSASRPQDRQFILSSKKLLLSDSGFYLCAVTGAYEQYFGPGTRLTVT.

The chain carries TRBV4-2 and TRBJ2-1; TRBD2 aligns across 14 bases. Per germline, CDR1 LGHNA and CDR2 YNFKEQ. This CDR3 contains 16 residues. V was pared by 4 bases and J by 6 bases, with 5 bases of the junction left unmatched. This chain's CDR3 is CASSRIGTSGSNEQFF. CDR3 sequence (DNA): TGTGCCAGCAGCCGAATCGGGACTAGCGGGAGCAATGAGCAGTTCTTC.